This T cell receptor beta chain was recovered during a study of blood T cell repertoires in COVID-19 (TCRdb year 2020). Background for the entire study: The collaborator samples originated in the United States, Italy and Spain and spanned the acute and convalescent phases of COVID-19. The material from the prospective study consisted of cDNA or gDNA derived from T cells, B-cell-depleted T cells, or PBMCs. Deeply sampled blood TCRbeta repertoires from subjects exposed to, actively infected with, or recovered from COVID-19 were included in the dataset. The repertoires were released in a freely available public database intended as a resource for research on the immune response to SARS-CoV-2. The samples were drawn from the first 160 participants of the ongoing ImmuneRACE study and from more than 1,000 subjects provided by 6 global collaborators. Sample metadata almost always included a de-identified subject ID, COVID-19 status, age in years and sex. HLA class I and class II types, where available, came from metadata supplied by the sample provider rather than from assay-based typing. General study outcomes and caveats: The amount of clinical and demographic metadata varied by source and participant and was provided uncurated.

The germline V gene (reference sequence) supplies CDR1 LNHDA and CDR2 SQIVND. Reading from cysteine to phenylalanine, the CDR3 counts 11 amino acids. The only DNA kept is the CDR3, 33 bases in frame from the first base. Trimming costs V 7 bases and J 4 bases, and their ends lie 5 bases apart. TCRbeta CDR3 regions were amplified from genomic DNA using the immunoSEQ Assay, a bias-controlled multiplex PCR. On the study's bioinformatics: Within the assay, amplification of reference gene primers was used to estimate how many nucleated cells each sample contained. To quantify the absolute abundance of each unique TCRbeta CDR3 rearrangement, sequence reads were collapsed and filtered. For each sample, productive Simpson clonality was calculated as the square root of Simpson's diversity index across productive rearrangements. In TCRdb, the immuneACCESS table is reduced to in-frame sequences with V and J assigned. These tables do not hold every clone; where another copy was compared, an unresolved V gene accounts for under half, and the others remain unexplained. For V, J and clone size, that table is used; D and trimming come from the DNA. Here the sample has around 250,000 clones; nearly 85% occur a single time. In total, the top ten clones hold 8% to 9.5% of the sample.

Each collaborating institution followed its own protocols to collect whole blood in K2EDTA tubes. Collaborator samples were shipped for TCRbeta analysis as frozen whole blood, isolated PBMCs, or DNA extracted from either sample type. This clone was recorded a few times. Its antigen has not been determined. One base away there is no much larger clone; base qualities are not given. The TCR comes from a human donor in a cohort sampled during active COVID-19. Sample: peripheral blood. The V and J genes are TRBV19 and TRBJ2-1, with no confidently assigned D gene. The CDR3 protein sequence reads: CASTSYNEQFF. The DNA reads as follows: TGTGCCAGTACGTCGTACAATGAGCAGTTCTTC. When the CDR3 is completed using the reference TRBV19 and TRBJ2-1 genes on either side, the full variable domain is DGGITQSPKYLFRKEGQNVTLSCEQNLNHDAMYWYRQDPGQGLRLIYYSQIVNDFQKGDIAEGYSVSREKKESFPLTVTSAQKNPTAFYLCASTSYNEQFFGPGTRLTVL.